This T cell receptor beta chain was captured by sequencing in a study of blood T cell repertoires in COVID-19. V was trimmed by 6 bases and J by 2 bases, leaving 16 bases between them. This CDR3 contains 15 residues. Germline V gene lookup returns CDR1 MDHEN and CDR2 SYDVKM. Source study methods: Estimation of nucleated cell counts was performed using reference gene primer amplification. TCRdb keeps only in-frame clones here, not all; method: immunoSEQ multiplex PCR. V and J calls and clone size come straight from that table; D and trimming were deduced from the DNA. The sample yields 45,000 to 50,000 clones, 75% to 80% seen once. Only one count was recorded for this clone.

What was sequenced was peripheral blood. This chain joins TRBV28 and TRBJ1-2; TRBD1 is a possible D gene (6 bases). The clonotype originates from a human donor with active or convalescent COVID-19. The donor label of this sample is uncertain. The chain's CDR3 is CASRTFDRNNYGYTF. The CDR3 DNA reads as TGTGCCAGCAGAACCTTTGACAGGAACAACTATGGCTACACCTTC.